One sample yielded the 12 T cell receptor beta chains listed below, sequenced in a study of a mutant IDH1 vaccine in newly diagnosed glioma. Specified time point: week 5, during vaccination. One vaccine dose held 300 ug of mutant IDH1 20-mer peptide and came with topical imiquimod. Their antigens are not known. Sequencing used immunoSEQ multiplex PCR; TCRdb keeps in-frame clones, though not all of them. Of around 35,000 clones listed, around 83% were seen once; the top ten hold approximately 24%. Sequenced here: PBMCs, sampled from a glioma patient whose treatment included an IDH1 peptide vaccine. Receptors were obtained from a man in his thirties or forties with glioma.

This chain joins TRBV6-5 and TRBJ1-5; no firm D call. The CDR3 spans 14 residues. The V end was cut by 2 bases, the J end by 9 bases, with 14 bases between. Germline V gene sequence: CDR1 MNHEY, CDR2 SVGAGI. CDR3: CASSYGEGLSPQHF. CDR3 coding DNA: TGTGCCAGCAGTTACGGGGAGGGTCTCTCGCCCCAGCATTTT.

This rearrangement joins TRBV13 to TRBJ1-3; D perhaps matches TRBD1 (6 bases). This CDR3 contains 14 residues. V was cut by 5 bases and J by 4 bases, with 12 bases left in between. Germline values: CDR1 PRHDT, CDR2 FYEKMQ (reference sequence). CDR3 nucleotide sequence: TGTGCCAGCAGCCCTATGGGGGCCGGAAACACCATATATTTT. Translated: CASSPMGAGNTIYF. Based on the CDR3 plus reference TRBV13 and TRBJ1-3, the full variable domain is AAGVIQSPRHLIKEKRETATLKCYPIPRHDTVYWYQQGPGQDPQFLISFYEKMQSDKGSIPDRFSAQQFSDYHSELNMSSLELGDSALYFCASSPMGAGNTIYFGEGSWLTVV.

This clone has more than one count but fewer than ten. The rearrangement joins TRBV7-6 to TRBJ1-1; perhaps TRBD1 as D (5 bases). There are 16 residues in the CDR3. Trimming removed 5 bases at V and 3 bases at J, with 19 bases between. Germline values: CDR1 SGHVS, CDR2 FNYEAQ. The CDR3 DNA is TGTGCCAGCAGCCACTTGGTTGAGGGGTCGGACACTGAAGCTTTCTTT. Translation gives CASSHLVEGSDTEAFF.

The chain has TRBV30 and TRBJ1-1; tentative D call: TRBD1 (5 bases). The CDR3 spans 13 residues. Trimming cost V 3 bases and J 1 base, with 9 bases left between them. Germline V gene sequence: CDR1 GTSNPN, CDR2 SVGIG (reference sequence). CDR3 protein: CAWRQDRNTEAFF. The CDR3 coding sequence is TGTGCCTGGAGACAAGACAGGAACACTGAAGCTTTCTTT.

The chain combines TRBV19 with TRBJ2-7; D might be TRBD1 (5 bases). Germline V gene data show CDR1 as LNHDA and CDR2 as SQIVND (reference sequence). The CDR3 length is 13 residues. Trimming left V 3 bases short and J 3 bases short, with 9 bases between. CDR3 nucleotides: TGTGCCAGTAGTATTTCAGGGAACTACGAGCAGTACTTC. Translated: CASSISGNYEQYF.

CDR3 bases: TGTGCCACCAGCAGAGGAGACTCTAGCTCCTACAATGAGCAGTTCTTC. Translation gives CATSRGDSSSYNEQFF. The chain recombines TRBV15 with TRBJ2-1; D call uncertain. Germline V gene data show CDR1 as LNHNV and CDR2 as YYDKDF (reference sequence). V was trimmed by 1 base and J by 0 bases, leaving 10 bases between them. The CDR3 loop spans 16 amino acids.

The chain is built from TRBV29-1 and TRBJ1-2; 10 bases map to TRBD1. The CDR3 extends over 13 amino acids. CDR1 and CDR2 from the germline V gene are SQVTM and ANQGSEA. The trim removed 6 bases at V and 5 bases at J, leaving 6 bases unmatched. In DNA, the CDR3 is TGCAGCGTCGGACAGGGGGTTAGGTATGGCTACACCTTC. Amino acid sequence: CSVGQGVRYGYTF.

A single count supports this clone. The chain combines TRBV30 with TRBJ2-2; TRBD2 matches at 11 bases. V trimming: 4 bases; J trimming: 0 bases; junction bases outside the gene matches: 16. CDR3 length: 20 residues. Germline values: CDR1 GTSNPN, CDR2 SVGIG (reference sequence). The DNA of the CDR3 is TGTGCCTGGACCACCTCCCCGCGACTAGCGGGAAGCGCGAACACCGGGGAGCTGTTTTTT. This gives the protein CAWTTSPRLAGSANTGELFF.

The sample holds a few counts of this clone. The V call is TRBV7-2, the J call TRBJ2-5; the D gene is possibly TRBD1 (6 bases). Germline assignment: CDR1 SGHTA and CDR2 FQGNSA. The V end lost 1 base, the J end lost 4 bases, and 10 bases lay between the germline ends. The CDR3 runs to 14 residues. In nucleotides, the CDR3 is TGTGCCAGCAGCTTAGTGTCCAGGGGAGAGACCCAGTACTTC. Its protein is CASSLVSRGETQYF. Full variable domain (remainder filled in from reference TRBV7-2 and TRBJ2-5): GAGVSQSPSNKVTEKGKDVELRCDPISGHTALYWYRQSLGQGLEFLIYFQGNSAPDKSGLPSDRFSAERTGGSVSTLTIQRTQQEDSAVYLCASSLVSRGETQYFGPGTRLLVL.

The chain is built from TRBV5-1 and TRBJ2-3; D gene uncertain. This CDR3 is built from 14 residues. V lost 0 bases, J lost 5 bases, and 10 bases lay in between. Germline CDR1 reads SGHRS; CDR2 reads YFSETQ. Written as DNA, the CDR3 is TGCGCCAGCAGCTTGGAGATTCGAGAAGATACGCAGTATTTT. Amino acids: CASSLEIREDTQYF.

This chain links TRBV7-9 with TRBJ2-1; 12 bases agree with TRBD2. The V and J ends lost 7 bases and 7 bases, in that order; junction bases with no gene match: 2. The CDR3 covers 13 residues. CDR1 and CDR2 from the germline V gene are SEHNR and FQNEAQ (reference sequence). The CDR3, as DNA: TGTGCCAGCACCCTAGCGGGGGGGAATGAGCAGTTCTTC. It is translated as CASTLAGGNEQFF.

V gene TRBV7-2 combines with J gene TRBJ1-1, with D hard to call. This CDR3 contains 14 residues. V was cut by 5 bases and J by 5 bases, with 15 bases left in between. Germline V CDR1 and CDR2: SGHTA, FQGNSA. The CDR3 DNA is TGTGCCAGCAGCCAGGAGGTGAGGTGGACTGAAGCTTTCTTT. Amino acid sequence: CASSQEVRWTEAFF.